The 11 T cell receptor beta chains below were found in one sample sequenced in a study of human T cells and chemical hapten exposure. As to time point: patch test 3, about 24 weeks after DPC sensitization. Treatment meaning: therapeutic diphenylcyclopropenone sensitization with weekly scalp DPC. Using its own MiXCR run on the RACE reads, TCRdb lists one record per CDR3 protein. In the table there are 120,000 or so distinct CDR3 sequences, 10% to 12% of which are singletons. The sample consisted of whole blood, taken in connection with sensitization to the hapten diphenylcyclopropenone (DPC). The source of these receptors is a woman between 45 and 65 years old with alopecia areata. Some clones in this sample may be carry-over from other donors' samples.

This clonotype was counted many times. The chain links TRBV7-9 to TRBJ2-7; maybe TRBD1 (5 bases). This CDR3 has 11 residues. Germline values: CDR1 SEHNR, CDR2 FQNEAQ (reference sequence). Trimming took 4 bases from V and 6 from J, leaving 7 bases between them. The CDR3 DNA is TGTGCCAGCAGCTCAGGGCCCGAGCAGTACTTC. This translates into CASSSGPEQYF.

The rearrangement joins TRBV6-1 to TRBJ2-7; no reliable D call. V dropped 2 bases and J dropped 6 bases, with 5 bases sitting between them. The CDR3 is made up of 11 amino acids. Germline V gene lookup returns CDR1 MNHNS and CDR2 SASEGT. CDR3 nucleotide sequence: TGTGCCAGCAGTGAATGGGCCGAGCAGTACTTC. Protein sequence: CASSEWAEQYF.

This clonotype was detected a few times. The V call is TRBV4-1, the J call TRBJ1-4; D unresolved. This CDR3 comprises 16 residues. V was shortened by 3 bases and J by 0 bases, with 11 bases between the two germline ends. Germline values: CDR1 MGHRA, CDR2 YSYEKL. Here the CDR3 reads CASSQLAGSTNEKLFF. The CDR3 region has the DNA TGCGCCAGCAGCCAGTTGGCAGGATCAACTAATGAAAAACTGTTTTTT.

The chain uses TRBV20-1 and TRBJ1-1; D remains unclear. The CDR3 is made up of 12 amino acids. V was pared by 3 bases and J by 4 bases, with 9 bases between. Germline V CDR1 and CDR2: DFQATT, SNEGSKA (reference sequence). The CDR3: CSARRGGTEAFF. The CDR3 DNA is TGCAGTGCTAGGCGGGGAGGCACTGAAGCTTTCTTT.

This clonotype has just a few counts. The chain is built from TRBV6-5 and TRBJ1-3, with 8 bases matching TRBD1. Germline values: CDR1 MNHEY, CDR2 SVGAGI. The CDR3 totals 17 residues. V shed 0 bases and J 2 bases; nucleotides not matched to a gene: 6. This CDR3 is CASSYSADRVTGNTIYF. DNA for the CDR3: TGTGCCAGCAGTTACTCCGCGGACAGGGTCACTGGAAACACCATATATTTT.

This clonotype was found a few times. The chain couples TRBV28 to TRBJ1-2; D gene unclear. The V end lost 7 bases, the J end lost 0 bases, and 12 bases lay between the germline ends. The CDR3 contains 14 residues. Germline lookup yields CDR1 MDHEN and CDR2 SYDVKM. DNA of the CDR3: TGTGCCAGCACCTTTACGCTGTCTAACTATGGCTACACCTTC. As protein: CASTFTLSNYGYTF.

A few counts support this clonotype. V is TRBV20-1 and J is TRBJ1-1, with 7 bases identical to TRBD1. Germline V CDR1 and CDR2: DFQATT, SNEGSKA (reference sequence). The junction had 6 bases not matched to a gene; V was cut back by 7 bases and J by 4 bases. CDR3 length: 12 amino acids. The CDR3 region has the DNA TGCAGTGTTAACAGGGGACCCACTGAAGCTTTCTTT. Protein product: CSVNRGPTEAFF.

This clonotype has more than one count but fewer than ten. The chain couples TRBV7-8 to TRBJ2-3, with 8 bases aligning to TRBD1. The CDR3 sequence is 15 residues long. The V gene's germline CDR1 is SGHVS and CDR2 FQNEAQ. The trim removed 5 bases at V and 0 bases at J, leaving 4 bases unmatched. The CDR3 reads CASSLGQASTDTQYF. CDR3 coding DNA: TGTGCCAGCAGCCTGGGACAGGCCAGCACAGATACGCAGTATTTT.

V gene TRBV20-1 combines with J gene TRBJ2-7, with TRBD1 matching 9 bases. The germline CDR1 and CDR2 sequences are DFQATT and SNEGSKA (reference sequence). The CDR3 totals 14 residues. Losses at the gene ends were 6 bases for V and 3 bases for J; bases not matched to a gene: 9. The CDR3 coding sequence is TGCAGTGCCCTGCTCACAGGGGGCGTCTACGAGCAGTACTTC. This encodes CSALLTGGVYEQYF.

This clonotype has just a few counts. The CDR3 DNA reads TGTGCCTTGAAATGGGCGACGATTCTCTGTAATTCACCCCTCCACTTT. Protein sequence: CALKWATILCNSPLHF. The chain employs TRBV6-4 and TRBJ1-6; no reliable D call. The CDR3 runs 16 residues. CDR1 is MRHNA, CDR2 SNTAGT, per germline. Trimming left V 11 bases short and J 6 bases short, with 23 bases between.

This clonotype has ten or more counts. V and J are TRBV6-1 and TRBJ1-6; 7 nucleotides match TRBD1. CDR1 and CDR2 (germline): MNHNS, SASEGT. The CDR3 is 15 residues long. V dropped 2 bases and J dropped 6; count of bases not matched to a gene: 4. CDR3 in DNA: TGTGCCAGCAGTGAAAAGGGGGCTGGTAATTCACCCCTCCACTTT. This codes for CASSEKGAGNSPLHF.